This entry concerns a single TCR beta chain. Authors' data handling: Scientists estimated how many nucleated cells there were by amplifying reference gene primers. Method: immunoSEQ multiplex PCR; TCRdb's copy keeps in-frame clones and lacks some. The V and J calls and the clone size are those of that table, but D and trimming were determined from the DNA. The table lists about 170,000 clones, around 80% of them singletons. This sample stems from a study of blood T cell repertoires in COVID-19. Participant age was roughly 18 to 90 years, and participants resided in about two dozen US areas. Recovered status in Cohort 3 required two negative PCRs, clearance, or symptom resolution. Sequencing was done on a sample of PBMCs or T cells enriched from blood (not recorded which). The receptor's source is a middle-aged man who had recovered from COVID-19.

The CDR3 loop reads CASSLEVPRGEAFF. The CDR3 DNA reads as TGCGCCAGCAGCTTGGAGGTCCCACGGGGTGAAGCTTTCTTT. The gene calls are TRBV5-1 and TRBJ1-1, with unresolved D. The germline gives CDR1 SGHRS, CDR2 YFSETQ. V lost 0 bases and J lost 7, with 13 bases in between. This CDR3 has 14 residues.